This T cell receptor beta chain was captured in a study of T cell clonotyping in hematopoietic cell transplantation. General study points: Few recipient clonotypes overlapped donors; over 95% were de novo at given depth. Higher Inverse Simpson Index values in graft donor and pretransplant recipient predicted broader posttransplant TCR diversity. Recipient TCR diversity dropped after transplant; expanded clonotypes rose from day 30 to 180.

The CDR3 loop spans 14 amino acids. CDR1 is GTSNPN and CDR2 is SVGIG in the germline V gene (reference sequence). With 5 bases clipped from V and 0 bases from J, the junction kept 4 bases outside the gene matches. Assay: immunoSEQ multiplex PCR; the TCRdb copy retains only in-frame clones and omits some. In the table there are about 29,000 clones, around nine tenths of which are singletons. About this clone: Its antigen remains unidentified.

The specimen comprised PBMCs, sampled 100 days after allogeneic stem cell transplant. The chain has TRBV30 and TRBJ1-1; 9 bases map to TRBD1. This clonotype originated in a female patient aged 50-59 years who had an allogeneic stem cell transplant from a related donor, so the T cells may come from the graft donor. Some clones in this sample may be carry-over from other donors' samples. Written as DNA, the CDR3 is TGTGCCTGGTCAGGGACAGGGATGAACACTGAAGCTTTCTTT. Translation gives CAWSGTGMNTEAFF.